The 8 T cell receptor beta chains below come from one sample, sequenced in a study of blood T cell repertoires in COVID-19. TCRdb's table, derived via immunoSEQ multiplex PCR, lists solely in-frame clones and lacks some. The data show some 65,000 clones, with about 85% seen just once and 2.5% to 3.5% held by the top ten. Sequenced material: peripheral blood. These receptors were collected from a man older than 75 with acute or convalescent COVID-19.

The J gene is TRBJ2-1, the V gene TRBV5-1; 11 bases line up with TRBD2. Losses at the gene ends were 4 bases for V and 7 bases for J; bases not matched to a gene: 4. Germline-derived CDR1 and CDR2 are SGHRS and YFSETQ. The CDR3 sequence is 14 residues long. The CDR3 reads CASSLPSGRNEQFF. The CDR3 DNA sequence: TGCGCCAGCAGCCTTCCTAGCGGGAGGAATGAGCAGTTCTTC.

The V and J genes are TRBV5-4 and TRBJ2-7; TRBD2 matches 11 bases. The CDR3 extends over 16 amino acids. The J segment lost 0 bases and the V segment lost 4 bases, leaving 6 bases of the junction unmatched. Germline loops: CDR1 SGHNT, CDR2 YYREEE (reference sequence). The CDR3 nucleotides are TGTGCCAGCAGCCTTGGGACTAGCGGAGTCTCCTACGAGCAGTACTTC. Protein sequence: CASSLGTSGVSYEQYF.

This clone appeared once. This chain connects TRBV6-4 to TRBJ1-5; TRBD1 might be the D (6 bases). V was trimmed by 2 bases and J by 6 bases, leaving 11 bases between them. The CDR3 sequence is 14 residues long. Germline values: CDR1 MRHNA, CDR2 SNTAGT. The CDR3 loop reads CASSDPRGGQPQHF. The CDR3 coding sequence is TGTGCCAGCAGTGACCCCAGGGGTGGTCAGCCCCAGCATTTT.

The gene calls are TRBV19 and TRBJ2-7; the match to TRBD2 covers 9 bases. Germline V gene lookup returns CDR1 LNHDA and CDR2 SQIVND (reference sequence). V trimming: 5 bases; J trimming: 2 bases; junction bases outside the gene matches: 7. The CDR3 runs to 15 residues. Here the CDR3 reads CASSVGLASTYEQYF. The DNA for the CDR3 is TGTGCCAGTAGTGTGGGACTAGCTTCGACCTACGAGCAGTACTTC. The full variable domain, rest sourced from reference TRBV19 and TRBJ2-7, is DGGITQSPKYLFRKEGQNVTLSCEQNLNHDAMYWYRQDPGQGLRLIYYSQIVNDFQKGDIAEGYSVSREKKESFPLTVTSAQKNPTAFYLCASSVGLASTYEQYFGPGTRLTVT.

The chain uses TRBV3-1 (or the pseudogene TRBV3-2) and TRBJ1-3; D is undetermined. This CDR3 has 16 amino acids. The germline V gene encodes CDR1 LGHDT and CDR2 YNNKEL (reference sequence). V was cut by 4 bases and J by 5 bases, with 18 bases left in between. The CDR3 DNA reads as TGTGCCAGCAGCCCCCAAATCGCAGTACCAAGAAACACCATATATTTT. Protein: CASSPQIAVPRNTIYF.

CDR3 sequence: CASSVVEWTSGRNEQFF. The CDR3 DNA reads as TGTGCCAGCAGCGTAGTGGAGTGGACTAGCGGGAGAAATGAGCAGTTCTTC. The chain is built from TRBV9 and TRBJ2-1; 13 bases map to TRBD2. The CDR3 runs to 17 residues. V lost 0 bases and J lost 7; bases outside the gene matches: 7. In germline, CDR1 is SGDLS, CDR2 YYNGEE.

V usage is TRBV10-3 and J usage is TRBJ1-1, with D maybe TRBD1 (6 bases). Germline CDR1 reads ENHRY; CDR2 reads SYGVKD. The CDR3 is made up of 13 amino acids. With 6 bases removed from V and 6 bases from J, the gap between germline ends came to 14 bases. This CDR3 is CAISPTGGAEAFF. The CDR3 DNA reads TGTGCCATCAGCCCAACGGGGGGCGCTGAAGCTTTCTTT.

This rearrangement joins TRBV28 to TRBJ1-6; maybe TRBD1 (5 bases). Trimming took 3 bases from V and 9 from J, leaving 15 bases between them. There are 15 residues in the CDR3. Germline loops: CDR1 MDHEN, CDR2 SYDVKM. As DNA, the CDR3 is TGTGCCAGCAGTTTTGGGACTGCCGACCGTTCACCCCTCCACTTT. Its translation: CASSFGTADRSPLHF.